A selection of T cell receptor beta chains follows, all from one sample in a study of blood T cell repertoires in COVID-19. The protocol was immunoSEQ multiplex PCR, while the TCRdb copy is restricted to in-frame clones and leaves out a portion. This sample yields a few hundred thousand clones, of which around 84% are seen a single time; under 9% belongs to the top ten. Material for sequencing was peripheral blood. The receptors derive from a woman in her 70s with active or convalescent COVID-19. Both conserved end residues are part of each CDR3. The D gene is left open where the match is weak. Some rows have no size entry. The others give once, few or many, or a class for an expanded clone.

J: TRBJ1-2; D: -; size: -; V: TRBV12-3/TRBV12-4; DNA: TGTGCCAGCAGTGGTCTCGGGGGCTATGGCTACACCTTC; CDR3: CASSGLGGYGYTF
J: TRBJ2-3; D: -; size: once; V: TRBV5-1; DNA: TGCGCCAGCAGCTTAGATAACAGAGATACGCAGTATTTT; CDR3: CASSLDNRDTQYF
J: TRBJ1-1; D: -; size: -; V: TRBV27; DNA: TGTGCCAGCAGTTCCCCAATACGGGGGAACACTGAAGCTTTCTTT; CDR3: CASSSPIRGNTEAFF
J: TRBJ1-3; D: -; size: -; V: TRBV10-3; DNA: TGTGCCAGCCAGACAGGCGGACGAGACACCATATATTTT; CDR3: CASQTGGRDTIYF
J: TRBJ2-5; D: -; size: -; V: TRBV7-2; DNA: TGTGCCAGCGAGCAGGGGTCAGGAGAGACCCAGTACTTC; CDR3: CASEQGSGETQYF
J: TRBJ2-2; D: -; size: -; V: TRBV5-1; DNA: TGCGCCAGCAGCACCCCGGGGGCCGGGGAGCTGTTTTTT; CDR3: CASSTPGAGELFF
J: TRBJ2-5; D: -; size: -; V: TRBV18; DNA: TGTGCCAGCTCACTCGGACAGAGACAAGAGACCCAGTACTTC; CDR3: CASSLGQRQETQYF
J: TRBJ1-3; D: -; size: -; V: TRBV5-4; DNA: TGTGCCAGCAGCTTGGGAAGACAGACTGGAAACACCATATATTTT; CDR3: CASSLGRQTGNTIYF
J: TRBJ1-4; D: TRBD1; size: few; V: TRBV4-3; DNA: TGCGCCAGCAGCCAAGTAGGGGGCATGGATGAAAAACTGTTTTTT; CDR3: CASSQVGGMDEKLFF
J: TRBJ1-1; D: -; size: -; V: TRBV11-3; DNA: TGTGCCAGCAGCTTAGATCCCTTATCTGAAGCTTTCTTT; CDR3: CASSLDPLSEAFF
J: TRBJ2-7; D: -; size: -; V: TRBV19; DNA: TGTGCCAGTAGTATACAAGACAGGAGCTCCTACGAGCAGTACTTC; CDR3: CASSIQDRSSYEQYF
J: TRBJ2-4; D: -; size: -; V: TRBV19; DNA: TGTGCCAGTACCCAAGGGGCCAGAAACATTCAGTACTTC; CDR3: CASTQGARNIQYF
J: TRBJ1-4; D: TRBD1; size: -; V: TRBV24-1; DNA: TGTGCCACCAGTGATTCGGACAGGGGTCGCGAAAAACTGTTTTTT; CDR3: CATSDSDRGREKLFF
J: TRBJ2-7; D: TRBD1; size: -; V: TRBV5-1; DNA: TGCGCCAGCAGCACGACAGGGGGAACCACCACTTACGAGCAGTACTTC; CDR3: CASSTTGGTTTYEQYF